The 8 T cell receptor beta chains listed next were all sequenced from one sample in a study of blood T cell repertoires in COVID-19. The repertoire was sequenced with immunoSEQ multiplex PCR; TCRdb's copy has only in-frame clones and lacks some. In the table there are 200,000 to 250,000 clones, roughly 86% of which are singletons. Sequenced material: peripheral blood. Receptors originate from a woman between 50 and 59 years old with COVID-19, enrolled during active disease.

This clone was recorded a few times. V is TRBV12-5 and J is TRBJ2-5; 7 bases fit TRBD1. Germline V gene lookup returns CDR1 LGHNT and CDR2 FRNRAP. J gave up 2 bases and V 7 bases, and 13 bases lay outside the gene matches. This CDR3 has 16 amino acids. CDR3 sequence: CASVSPWDSSQETQYF. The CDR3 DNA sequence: TGTGCTAGTGTTTCCCCCTGGGACAGCAGTCAAGAGACCCAGTACTTC.

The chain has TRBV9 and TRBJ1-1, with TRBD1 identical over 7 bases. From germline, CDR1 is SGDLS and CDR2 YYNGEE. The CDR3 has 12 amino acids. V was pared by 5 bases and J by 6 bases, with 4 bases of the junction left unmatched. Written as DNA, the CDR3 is TGTGCCAGCAGTGACAGGGCTTCTGAAGCTTTCTTT. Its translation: CASSDRASEAFF.

DNA of the CDR3: TGTGCCAGCAGCCCCACACTAGCGGGGGTTAACACCGGGGAGCTGTTTTTT. It translates to CASSPTLAGVNTGELFF. The V call is TRBV3-1 (or the pseudogene TRBV3-2), the J call TRBJ2-2, with TRBD2 identical over 11 bases. The germline gives CDR1 LGHDT, CDR2 YNNKEL (reference sequence). This CDR3 is 17 amino acids long. V lost 4 bases and J lost 2; bases outside the gene matches: 6.

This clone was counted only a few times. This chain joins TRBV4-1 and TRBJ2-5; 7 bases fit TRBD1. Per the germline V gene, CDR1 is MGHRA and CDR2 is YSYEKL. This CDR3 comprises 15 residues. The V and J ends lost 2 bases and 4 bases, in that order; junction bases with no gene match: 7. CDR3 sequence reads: CASSQQTGDRETQYF. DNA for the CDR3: TGCGCCAGCAGCCAACAAACAGGGGACCGAGAGACCCAGTACTTC.

The CDR3 DNA reads as TGTGCCAGCAGCCCCTTCTCTGGGGCCAACGTCCTGACTTTC. This encodes CASSPFSGANVLTF. V gene TRBV5-8 combines with J gene TRBJ2-6; unclear D gene. V lost 4 bases, J lost 0 bases, and 5 bases lay in between. The V gene's germline CDR1 is SGHTS and CDR2 YDEGEE. This CDR3 spans 14 amino acids.

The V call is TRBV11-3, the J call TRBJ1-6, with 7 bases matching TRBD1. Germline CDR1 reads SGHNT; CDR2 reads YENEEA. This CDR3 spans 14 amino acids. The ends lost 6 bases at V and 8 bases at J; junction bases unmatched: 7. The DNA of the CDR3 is TGTGCCAGCAGACAGGGGAGGATTGATTCACCCCTCCACTTT. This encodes CASRQGRIDSPLHF.

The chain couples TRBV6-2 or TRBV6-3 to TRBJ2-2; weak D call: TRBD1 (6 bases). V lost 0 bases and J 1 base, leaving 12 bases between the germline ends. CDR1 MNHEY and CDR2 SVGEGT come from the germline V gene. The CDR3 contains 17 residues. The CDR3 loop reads CASSYSSQGMNTGELFF. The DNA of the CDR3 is TGTGCCAGCAGTTACTCATCCCAGGGGATGAACACCGGGGAGCTGTTTTTT.

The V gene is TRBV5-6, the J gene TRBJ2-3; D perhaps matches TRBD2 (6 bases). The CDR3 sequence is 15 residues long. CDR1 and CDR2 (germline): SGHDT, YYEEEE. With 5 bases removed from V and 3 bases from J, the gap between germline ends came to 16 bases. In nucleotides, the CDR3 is TGTGCCAGCAGGTCCCCAGGGCGGGGAACAGATACGCAGTATTTT. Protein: CASRSPGRGTDTQYF.